Below are 16 T cell receptor beta chains sequenced from a single sample in a study of blood T cell repertoires in COVID-19. The protocol was immunoSEQ multiplex PCR, while the TCRdb copy is restricted to in-frame clones and leaves out a portion. The repertoire holds about 180,000 clones, with about 85% as singletons. The source material was peripheral blood. These receptors all stem from a woman in her twenties or thirties with active or convalescent COVID-19.

The chain combines TRBV28 with TRBJ2-2; 12 bases match TRBD2. The CDR3 is 16 residues long. J was trimmed by 7 bases and V by 6 bases; bases with no gene match: 9. The germline CDR1 and CDR2 sequences are MDHEN and SYDVKM. As DNA, the CDR3 is TGTGCCAGCAGCCAGACTAGCGGGAGAGGTAGCGGGGAGCTGTTTTTT. Encoded protein: CASSQTSGRGSGELFF.

The chain couples TRBV11-2 to TRBJ2-2, with TRBD2 matching over 12 bases. CDR3 length: 17 amino acids. Trimming cost V 5 bases and J 4 bases; bases outside gene matches: 8. Germline CDR1 SGHAT, CDR2 FQNNGV. The CDR3 DNA follows: TGTGCCAGCAGCCACCAACTAGCGGGAGGCGTCACCGGGGAGCTGTTTTTT. It is translated as CASSHQLAGGVTGELFF.

V is TRBV7-9 and J is TRBJ2-7, with 13 bases aligning to TRBD2. Per germline, CDR1 SEHNR and CDR2 FQNEAQ (reference sequence). The V gene end was trimmed by 5 bases and the J gene end by 7 bases; junction bases not matched to a gene: 8. The CDR3 has 15 amino acids. The CDR3 loop is CASSSGLAGAGEQYF. The CDR3 DNA reads as TGTGCCAGCAGCAGTGGACTAGCGGGAGCGGGAGAGCAGTACTTC.

V and J are TRBV18 and TRBJ1-1; D perhaps matches TRBD1 (5 bases). Looked up from germline, CDR1 is KGHSH and CDR2 is LQKENI. The CDR3 runs 16 residues. Trimming removed 2 bases at V and 2 bases at J, with 15 bases between. DNA of the CDR3: TGTGCCAGCTCACCAGACTCCCAGGGTTCTAACACTGAAGCTTTCTTT. The encoded protein is CASSPDSQGSNTEAFF. Using reference TRBV18 and TRBJ1-1 for the parts outside the CDR3, the full variable domain is NAGVMQNPRHLVRRRGQEARLRCSPMKGHSHVYWYRQLPEEGLKFMVYLQKENIIDESGMPKERFSAEFPKEGPSILRIQQVVRGDSAAYFCASSPDSQGSNTEAFFGQGTRLTVV.

The chain has TRBV2 and TRBJ1-2; 7 positions match TRBD1. The germline V gene encodes CDR1 SNHLY and CDR2 FYNNEI. J lost 4 bases, V lost 6 bases, and 8 bases had no gene match. CDR3 length: 14 residues. The CDR3 region has the DNA TGTGCCAGCAGCAGGGACAGAAACCGCTATGGCTACACCTTC. It yields the protein CASSRDRNRYGYTF.

This clone came up once. The chain joins TRBV29-1 to TRBJ2-7, with a tentative D call TRBD1 (6 bases). Germline V lookup: CDR1 SQVTM, CDR2 ANQGSEA. V dropped 4 bases and J dropped 4 bases, with 17 bases sitting between them. The CDR3 extends over 14 amino acids. The CDR3 nucleotides read TGCAGCGTTGTAATGGGGGCGCAGGCTTACGAGCAGTACTTC. Its protein is CSVVMGAQAYEQYF.

About this clone: Different DNA sequences within this sample yield the same CDR3. The rearrangement links TRBV7-9 to TRBJ2-2; D gene ambiguous. This CDR3 is built from 14 residues. Germline CDR1 reads SEHNR; CDR2 reads FQNEAQ (reference sequence). With 4 bases removed from V and 0 bases from J, the gap between germline ends came to 6 bases. DNA for the CDR3: TGTGCCAGCAGCTCCGGGTCGAACACCGGGGAGCTGTTTTTT. Its protein product is CASSSGSNTGELFF.

Details on this clone: Other nucleotide sequences from this sample produce the same CDR3. The V gene is TRBV18, the J gene TRBJ1-6; maybe TRBD1 (6 bases). CDR1 is KGHSH, CDR2 LQKENI, per germline. The CDR3 consists of 14 residues. Trimming took off 3 bases at V and 7 bases at J, with 10 bases between the two ends. The CDR3 DNA reads as TGTGCCAGCTCACCCGACAGGAAAAATTCACCCCTCCACTTT. Encoded protein: CASSPDRKNSPLHF.

This rearrangement joins TRBV7-2 to TRBJ1-5; perhaps TRBD1 as D (6 bases). This CDR3 has 13 amino acids. Between the trimmed V and J ends, which lost 4 bases and 7 bases, there was a span of 11 bases. The germline CDR1 and CDR2 sequences are SGHTA and FQGNSA. CDR3 DNA: TGTGCCAGCAGCTCAGGGGTACGACAGCCCCAGCATTTT. Translating it yields CASSSGVRQPQHF.

This sequence joins TRBV5-1 and TRBJ2-2, with unresolved D. V was cut by 0 bases and J by 2 bases, with 2 bases left in between. The CDR3 length is 13 residues. CDR1 SGHRS and CDR2 YFSETQ come from the germline V gene. The CDR3 sequence: CASSLANTGELFF. The CDR3 DNA sequence: TGCGCCAGCAGCTTGGCTAACACCGGGGAGCTGTTTTTT. Drawing the rest from reference TRBV5-1 and TRBJ2-2, the complete variable domain is KAGVTQTPRYLIKTRGQQVTLSCSPISGHRSVSWYQQTPGQGLQFLFEYFSETQRNKGNFPGRFSGRQFSNSRSEMNVSTLELGDSALYLCASSLANTGELFFGEGSRLTVL.

The V call is TRBV30, the J call TRBJ2-7; a possible D gene is TRBD1 (6 bases). With 0 bases removed from V and 3 bases from J, the gap between germline ends came to 9 bases. CDR3 size: 13 residues. Germline lookup yields CDR1 GTSNPN and CDR2 SVGIG (reference sequence). CDR3 sequence reads: CAWSVDSSYEQYF. Here the CDR3 DNA reads TGTGCCTGGAGTGTGGACAGCAGCTACGAGCAGTACTTC.

Concerning this clone itself: A read error may account for a junction end that differs from germline. The CDR3, as DNA: TGTGCTAGCAGCTTATTGGACACGGGGGTCCGACAGCCCCAGCATTTT. It is translated as CASSLLDTGVRQPQHF. This chain links TRBV7-7 with TRBJ1-5; a possible D gene is TRBD1 (5 bases). The CDR3 runs 16 residues. Germline-derived CDR1 and CDR2 are SSHAT and FNYEAQ (reference sequence). The complete variable domain, with remaining parts taken from reference TRBV7-7 and TRBJ1-5, reads GAGVSQSPRYKVTKRGQDVTLRCDPISSHATLYWYQQALGQGPEFLTYFNYEAQPDKSGLPSDRFSAERPEGSISTLTIQRTEQRDSAMYRCASSLLDTGVRQPQHFGDGTRLSIL.

This chain uses TRBV5-6 with TRBJ2-5, with unresolved D. Germline assignment: CDR1 SGHDT and CDR2 YYEEEE. The CDR3 is 12 amino acids. Trimming cost V 4 bases and J 5 bases, with 9 bases left between them. CDR3 loop: CASSQDPETQYF. For the CDR3, the DNA is TGTGCCAGCAGCCAGGATCCGGAGACCCAGTACTTC.

The chain uses TRBV6-5 and TRBJ1-1; D possibly corresponds to TRBD1 (5 bases). V was trimmed by 6 bases and J by 4 bases, leaving 9 bases between them. CDR1 and CDR2 from the germline V gene are MNHEY and SVGAGI. CDR3 size: 12 residues. The CDR3 here is CASRKGITEAFF. Here the CDR3 DNA reads TGTGCCAGCAGAAAGGGGATCACTGAAGCTTTCTTT.

This clone was detected only once. The chain uses TRBV29-1 and TRBJ1-2; perhaps TRBD1 as D (5 bases). Germline values: CDR1 SQVTM, CDR2 ANQGSEA. The CDR3 spans 13 residues. Trimming shortened V by 7 bases and J by 2 bases, and 14 bases separated the two germline ends. CDR3 DNA sequence: TGCAGCGCCCGGGGGATTACGAACTATGGCTACACCTTC. Protein product: CSARGITNYGYTF.

The rearrangement uses TRBV2 and TRBJ1-1; 8 nucleotides line up with TRBD1. Germline V gene sequence: CDR1 SNHLY, CDR2 FYNNEI. The CDR3 loop spans 13 amino acids. The trim removed 8 bases at V and 5 bases at J, leaving 7 bases unmatched. CDR3 residues: CASVGQGSTEAFF. CDR3 bases: TGTGCCAGCGTAGGACAGGGCTCAACTGAAGCTTTCTTT.